The 17 T cell receptor beta chains in this list originate from one sample, sequenced in a study of blood T cell repertoires in COVID-19. TCRdb's table, derived via immunoSEQ multiplex PCR, lists solely in-frame clones and lacks some. This sample has 200,000 to 250,000 clones, with approximately 85% found just once. Sequencing used PBMCs or T cells enriched from blood (not recorded which). The receptor source for this set is a woman aged 45-59 years who had recovered from COVID-19.

The CDR3 bases are TGTGCCAGCAGAAAATATAGCGGGAGTGTAGATGAGCAGTTCTTC. Translating it yields CASRKYSGSVDEQFF. The chain recombines TRBV27 with TRBJ2-1; 9 nucleotides match TRBD2. Trimming removed 6 bases from V and 8 bases from J; junction bases left unmatched: 11. Germline V gene lookup returns CDR1 MNHEY and CDR2 SMNVEV (reference sequence). This CDR3 contains 15 residues.

V gene TRBV9 combines with J gene TRBJ1-3, with a weak D call TRBD1 (5 bases). The CDR3 length is 16 residues. V was pared by 4 bases and J by 0 bases, with 14 bases between. CDR1 SGDLS and CDR2 YYNGEE come from the germline V gene. CDR3 protein: CASSYAGSYSGNTIYF. The CDR3 region has the DNA TGTGCCAGCAGCTACGCAGGGTCCTACTCTGGAAACACCATATATTTT.

This clone was observed once. The chain employs TRBV6-5 and TRBJ1-1, with 9 bases lining up with TRBD1. This CDR3 spans 13 amino acids. V shed 6 bases, J shed 11 bases, and the junction held 10 bases outside the gene matches. Per germline, CDR1 MNHEY and CDR2 SVGAGI. The CDR3 sequence: CASSLGQGERAFF. The CDR3 DNA reads TGTGCCAGCAGCCTGGGACAGGGTGAGAGGGCTTTCTTT.

The CDR3 is CASSPQTGGNQPQHF. The CDR3 nucleotides read TGTGCCAGCTCACCACAAACAGGGGGGAATCAGCCCCAGCATTTT. This chain joins TRBV18 and TRBJ1-5; 8 bases agree with TRBD1. Germline trimming cut 1 base from V and 4 bases from J; bases unmatched to any gene: 3. The CDR3 contains 15 residues. CDR1 is KGHSH, CDR2 LQKENI, per germline.

In this sample, this clone turned up a few times. This chain links TRBV7-2 with TRBJ1-2, with a weak D call TRBD1 (5 bases). CDR1 is SGHTA and CDR2 is FQGNSA in the germline V gene. V lost 4 bases and J lost 4, with 10 bases in between. The CDR3 is made up of 13 amino acids. The CDR3 reads CASSSSGSYGYTF. The CDR3 region has the DNA TGTGCCAGCAGCTCCTCAGGGTCCTATGGCTACACCTTC.

The V gene is TRBV6-5, the J gene TRBJ1-1; 7 nucleotides agree with TRBD1. The V gene end was trimmed by 5 bases and the J gene end by 8 bases; junction bases not matched to a gene: 5. This CDR3 has 12 residues. Germline V gives CDR1 MNHEY, CDR2 SVGAGI. This chain's CDR3 is CASSTDRREAFF. The CDR3 DNA sequence: TGTGCCAGCAGTACGGACAGGCGAGAAGCTTTCTTT.

This clone has a handful of counts. V gene TRBV7-9 combines with J gene TRBJ1-1; D is unresolved. Germline V gene sequence: CDR1 SEHNR, CDR2 FQNEAQ (reference sequence). This CDR3 has 12 residues. V was cut by 5 bases and J by 1 base, with 5 bases left in between. CDR3 loop: CASSQRNTEAFF. The CDR3, as DNA: TGTGCCAGCAGCCAGCGGAACACTGAAGCTTTCTTT.

The V gene is TRBV7-2, the J gene TRBJ1-2; no clear D gene. V was pared by 5 bases and J by 3 bases, with 10 bases between. Germline V gene lookup returns CDR1 SGHTA and CDR2 FQGNSA. The CDR3 extends over 13 amino acids. Written as DNA, the CDR3 is TGTGCCAGCAGCCAAGACGGAGACTATGGCTACACCTTC. Translated: CASSQDGDYGYTF. The variable domain in full, completed from reference TRBV7-2 and TRBJ1-2, reads GAGVSQSPSNKVTEKGKDVELRCDPISGHTALYWYRQSLGQGLEFLIYFQGNSAPDKSGLPSDRFSAERTGGSVSTLTIQRTQQEDSAVYLCASSQDGDYGYTFGSGTRLTVV.

This clone showed up just once. J is TRBJ1-4 and V is TRBV28; 7 positions agree with TRBD1. Trimming cost V 6 bases and J 5 bases; bases outside gene matches: 9. CDR1 and CDR2 (germline): MDHEN, SYDVKM. The CDR3 is 15 amino acids. The CDR3 nucleotides read TGTGCCAGCAGGAACGGCGACAGGGTGAATGAAAAACTGTTTTTT. It codes for CASRNGDRVNEKLFF. The complete variable domain, with remaining parts taken from reference TRBV28 and TRBJ1-4, reads DVKVTQSSRYLVKRTGEKVFLECVQDMDHENMFWYRQDPGLGLRLIYFSYDVKMKEKGDIPEGYSVSREKKERFSLILESASTNQTSMYLCASRNGDRVNEKLFFGSGTQLSVL.

This chain uses TRBV14 with TRBJ2-1; D is possibly TRBD1 (5 bases). Per the germline V gene, CDR1 is SGHDN and CDR2 is FVKESK. The CDR3 length is 12 residues. The V end was cut by 4 bases, the J end by 6 bases, with 7 bases between. The CDR3 region has the DNA TGTGCCAGCAGCCGCCAGGGCAATGAGCAGTTCTTC. Translation gives CASSRQGNEQFF.

CDR3 sequence reads: CSAIDSNYGYTF. CDR3 DNA sequence: TGCAGTGCTATTGACAGTAACTATGGCTACACCTTC. The chain carries TRBV20-1 and TRBJ1-2; a possible D gene is TRBD1 (5 bases). Trimming cost V 4 bases and J 1 base, with 7 bases left between them. Germline-derived CDR1 and CDR2 are DFQATT and SNEGSKA (reference sequence). There are 12 residues in the CDR3.

The chain is built from TRBV28 and TRBJ1-1; D is unclear. Germline CDR1 MDHEN, CDR2 SYDVKM. The CDR3 is 12 residues long. The V end lost 1 base, the J end lost 10 bases, and 10 bases lay between the germline ends. The CDR3 sequence is CASSLSQPGAFF. The CDR3 DNA follows: TGTGCCAGCAGTTTATCACAGCCCGGAGCTTTCTTT.

This chain links TRBV6-5 with TRBJ2-1; 8 bases line up with TRBD2. V shed 0 bases, J shed 6 bases, and the junction held 7 bases outside the gene matches. CDR1 and CDR2 (germline): MNHEY, SVGAGI. This CDR3 comprises 16 residues. For the CDR3, the DNA is TGTGCCAGCAGTTACTCAGGTCGGGAGGGCCTCAATGAGCAGTTCTTC. It translates to CASSYSGREGLNEQFF.

The chain is built from TRBV30 and TRBJ2-5; 7 bases agree with TRBD2. CDR3 length equals 14 residues. From germline, CDR1 is GTSNPN and CDR2 SVGIG (reference sequence). Trimming removed 0 bases from V and 5 bases from J; junction bases left unmatched: 6. The CDR3 sequence is CAWSVQGRGETQYF. The CDR3, as DNA: TGTGCCTGGAGTGTACAAGGGAGGGGTGAGACCCAGTACTTC.

The gene calls are TRBV7-6 and TRBJ1-6; D is uncertain. CDR3 size: 17 residues. V lost 1 base to trimming and J lost 9 bases, with 19 bases between them. Per the germline V gene, CDR1 is SGHVS and CDR2 is FNYEAQ. The CDR3: CASSLEAGRGSGSPLHF. CDR3 nucleotides: TGTGCCAGCAGCTTAGAAGCAGGCCGGGGTAGCGGTTCACCCCTCCACTTT.

V is TRBV6-2 or TRBV6-3 and J is TRBJ1-2; 9 bases match TRBD1. The CDR3 runs to 14 residues. Looked up from germline, CDR1 is MNHEY and CDR2 is SVGEGT. J gave up 6 bases and V 5 bases, and 7 bases lay outside the gene matches. The CDR3 bases are TGTGCCAGCAGTAAGGGACAGGGCGGCGATGGCTACACCTTC. Translation: CASSKGQGGDGYTF.

The rearrangement uses TRBV7-9 and TRBJ1-4; D is unclear. The CDR3 loop spans 16 amino acids. Trimming pared 5 bases from V and 0 bases from J, leaving 13 bases between. Germline lookup yields CDR1 SEHNR and CDR2 FQNEAQ (reference sequence). This CDR3 reads CASSVSEDATNEKLFF. The DNA for the CDR3 is TGTGCCAGCAGCGTCTCTGAGGATGCAACTAATGAAAAACTGTTTTTT.